A single sample gave rise to the 29 T cell receptor beta chains below, sequenced in a study of early T cells in non-severe SARS-CoV-2 infection. From the 5' RACE reads, TCRdb called clonotypes with MiXCR, one entry per CDR3 protein. This sample has fewer than 85,000 distinct CDR3 sequences, with approximately 10% found just once. The source material was whole blood, sampled at baseline. The receptor set was obtained from an adult who was a healthcare worker with PCR-confirmed SARS-CoV-2 infection or an uninfected control (not recorded which).

The genes are TRBV29-1 and TRBJ2-1; 9 bases map to TRBD2. The CDR3 is 14 residues long. The junction had 6 bases not matched to a gene; V was cut back by 3 bases and J by 6 bases. CDR1 and CDR2 (germline): SQVTM, ANQGSEA. The CDR3, as DNA: TGCAGCGTTGATATAGCGGGGGCCCTCAATGAGCAGTTCTTC. This encodes CSVDIAGALNEQFF.

The chain couples TRBV7-2 to TRBJ2-7; D remains unclear. Per germline, CDR1 SGHTA and CDR2 FQGNSA. Trimming took off 7 bases at V and 6 bases at J, with 13 bases between the two ends. The CDR3 runs to 12 residues. CDR3 in amino acids: CASNLDVVEQYF. CDR3 DNA sequence: TGTGCCAGCAACCTAGACGTGGTCGAGCAGTACTTC.

The gene calls are TRBV6-4 and TRBJ2-2, with D perhaps TRBD1 (6 bases). The CDR3 is 15 amino acids. The V gene's germline CDR1 is MRHNA and CDR2 SNTAGT. The V and J ends lost 6 bases and 4 bases respectively, with 15 bases between them. The chain's CDR3 is CASRATGMATGELFF. In nucleotides, the CDR3 is TGTGCCAGCAGAGCGACAGGAATGGCCACCGGGGAGCTGTTTTTT.

This clonotype was seen only a few times. V usage is TRBV6-6 and J usage is TRBJ1-2, with D possibly matching TRBD1 (5 bases). The V gene's germline CDR1 is MNHNY and CDR2 SVGAGI (reference sequence). V lost 2 bases to trimming and J lost 10 bases, with 11 bases between them. This CDR3 contains 12 residues. The CDR3 sequence is CASSYVREDYTF. The CDR3 DNA reads as TGTGCCAGCAGTTACGTCAGGGAGGACTACACCTTC.

This clonotype has at least ten counts. The V call is TRBV21-1, the J call TRBJ1-3. TRBV21-1 is a documented pseudogene. The CDR3 runs 13 residues. The CDR3 loop is CASTKEKSDTIYF. CDR3 bases: TGTGCCAGCACCAAGGAGAAGTCGGACACCATATATTTT.

This clonotype was observed at least ten times. This chain uses TRBV7-9 with TRBJ1-2; D uncertain. CDR1 and CDR2 from the germline V gene are SEHNR and FQNEAQ (reference sequence). The V gene lost 1 base and the J gene lost 0 bases, with 6 bases spanning the gap. This CDR3 region has 14 residues. The CDR3 region is CASSLVIPNYGYTF. The CDR3 nucleotides are TGTGCCAGCAGCTTAGTCATACCTAACTATGGCTACACCTTC.

V and J are TRBV25-1 and TRBJ1-6; D unclear. There are 14 residues in the CDR3. Germline-derived CDR1 and CDR2 are MGHDK and SYGVNS. Between the trimmed V and J ends, which lost 3 bases and 6 bases, there was a span of 9 bases. This chain's CDR3 is CASSEGSRNSPLHF. The CDR3 DNA follows: TGTGCCAGCAGTGAGGGCAGCCGTAATTCACCCCTCCACTTT.

A note on this clonotype: One end of the junction fails to match germline, which may point to a read error. The V call is TRBV9, the J call TRBJ1-1; no reliable D call. CDR1 is SGDLS and CDR2 is YYNGEE in the germline V gene. This CDR3 is built from 14 residues. The CDR3 nucleotides are TGTGCCAGCAGCGTAGTCCCTCCAGGTTTAAAGCCCCCTTTT. Translation: CASSVVPPGLKPPF.

In its sample, this clonotype was seen a few times. J is TRBJ1-2 and V is TRBV12-3 or TRBV12-4, with D unclear. Trimming pared 8 bases from V and 5 bases from J, leaving 15 bases between. This CDR3 has 13 amino acids. CDR3 amino acids: CASGQNGRYGYTF. The CDR3 coding sequence is TGTGCCAGCGGGCAGAACGGGCGATATGGCTACACCTTC.

There are a few counts of this clonotype. The V gene is TRBV9, the J gene TRBJ2-1; 13 nucleotides align to TRBD2. The length of the CDR3 is 18 residues. The germline gives CDR1 SGDLS, CDR2 YYNGEE. V gave up 0 bases and J gave up 5 bases; unmatched junction bases: 8. The CDR3, as DNA: TGTGCCAGCAGCGTAGGATCGGGACTAGCGGGGACTAACAATGAGCAGTTCTTC. As protein: CASSVGSGLAGTNNEQFF.

The sample holds many counts of this clonotype. The chain joins TRBV20-1 to TRBJ2-1; 11 positions agree with TRBD2. Germline CDR1 is DFQATT and CDR2 is SNEGSKA (reference sequence). V shed 0 bases and J 8 bases; nucleotides not matched to a gene: 3. The CDR3 has 14 amino acids. The CDR3 loop is CSARDSGGVDEQFF. The CDR3, as DNA: TGCAGTGCTAGAGATAGCGGGGGGGTCGATGAGCAGTTCTTC.

This clonotype was counted at least ten times. The chain couples TRBV7-9 to TRBJ1-4; possible D gene TRBD1, 6 bases. V lost 3 bases and J 0 bases, leaving 11 bases between the germline ends. The CDR3 contains 16 residues. From germline, CDR1 is SEHNR and CDR2 FQNEAQ (reference sequence). The CDR3 loop reads CASSFGGLATNEKLFF. Here the CDR3 DNA reads TGTGCCAGCAGCTTCGGGGGGCTCGCAACTAATGAAAAACTGTTTTTT.

This clonotype came up a few times. The CDR3 loop is CASSPPSAGSSTDTQYF. The CDR3 bases are TGTGCCAGCTCACCACCGTCTGCGGGTTCTAGCACAGATACGCAGTATTTT. The chain employs TRBV18 and TRBJ2-3; the D gene is possibly TRBD2 (5 bases). The CDR3 runs 17 residues. The germline V gene has CDR1 KGHSH and CDR2 LQKENI. V dropped 0 bases and J dropped 0 bases, with 13 bases sitting between them.

This clonotype showed up many times. V and J are TRBV3-1 and TRBJ2-3; D not certain. Deletions cut 2 bases from V and 1 base from J, with 16 bases between. The CDR3 covers 17 residues. CDR1 LGHDT and CDR2 YNNKEL come from the germline V gene (reference sequence). CDR3 loop: CASSQFNLGSGTDTQYF. CDR3 bases: TGTGCCAGCAGCCAATTTAATCTAGGATCGGGCACAGATACGCAGTATTTT.

There are a few counts of this clonotype. J is TRBJ2-1 and V is TRBV20-1, with D possibly being TRBD2 (6 bases). The CDR3 length is 15 residues. CDR1 and CDR2 from the germline V gene are DFQATT and SNEGSKA (reference sequence). Trimming cost V 0 bases and J 5 bases, with 14 bases left between them. The CDR3 region has the DNA TGCAGTGCTAGAGATGGGGCGGGGCTTCACAATGAGCAGTTCTTC. This gives the protein CSARDGAGLHNEQFF.

The gene calls are TRBV3-1 and TRBJ1-2; D is uncertain. Per germline, CDR1 LGHDT and CDR2 YNNKEL (reference sequence). CDR3 length: 13 residues. Trimming took off 1 base at V and 0 bases at J, with 3 bases between the two ends. CDR3 bases: TGTGCCAGCAGCCAAGGGGCTAACTATGGCTACACCTTC. The encoded protein is CASSQGANYGYTF. Using reference TRBV3-1 and TRBJ1-2 for the parts outside the CDR3, the full variable domain is DTAVSQTPKYLVTQMGNDKSIKCEQNLGHDTMYWYKQDSKKFLKIMFSYNNKELIINETVPNRFSPKSPDKAHLNLHINSLELGDSAVYFCASSQGANYGYTFGSGTRLTVV.

This clonotype was detected only a few times. The CDR3 here is CASSLAGDSYEQYF. The CDR3 DNA follows: TGCGCCAGCAGCTTAGCGGGGGACTCCTACGAGCAGTACTTC. The chain links TRBV5-1 to TRBJ2-7; 8 bases are shared with TRBD2. CDR1 and CDR2 (germline): SGHRS, YFSETQ. This CDR3 spans 14 amino acids. With 2 bases clipped from V and 0 bases from J, the junction kept 1 base outside the gene matches.

This clonotype was picked up a small number of times. The gene calls are TRBV29-1 and TRBJ2-2; D tentatively fits TRBD1 or TRBD2 (5 bases each). Germline CDR1 and CDR2: SQVTM and ANQGSEA. The CDR3 spans 14 residues. The germline V and J ends were trimmed by 6 bases and 2 bases, with 13 bases remaining between them. This CDR3 reads CSVRWGSNTGELFF. CDR3 DNA: TGCAGCGTCCGGTGGGGGTCTAACACCGGGGAGCTGTTTTTT.

This clonotype was observed a single time. The chain combines TRBV7-9 with TRBJ1-3; D is ambiguous. The V gene's germline CDR1 is SEHNR and CDR2 FQNEAQ (reference sequence). Trimming removed 2 bases at V and 2 bases at J, with 13 bases between. This CDR3 contains 16 residues. In DNA, the CDR3 is TGTGCCAGCAGCTTAAAAACGGACTTCACTGGAAACACCATATATTTT. Its protein product is CASSLKTDFTGNTIYF.

This clonotype was seen more than once but under ten times. V and J are TRBV2 and TRBJ1-6; D is possibly TRBD1 (5 bases). V dropped 1 base and J dropped 4 bases, with 5 bases sitting between them. Looked up from germline, CDR1 is SNHLY and CDR2 is FYNNEI. This CDR3 has 14 amino acids. This CDR3 reads CASSEGQYNSPLHF. Written as DNA, the CDR3 is TGTGCCAGCAGTGAAGGACAGTATAATTCACCCCTCCACTTT.

In its sample, this clonotype was seen many times. The gene calls are TRBV5-5 and TRBJ2-1; D remains unclear. The CDR3 runs to 16 residues. CDR1 is SGHKS, CDR2 YYEKEE, per germline (reference sequence). Trimming stripped 1 base from V and 2 bases from J, with 13 bases between. The CDR3 sequence is CASSLTMGLAYNEQFF. In DNA form, the CDR3 reads TGTGCCAGCAGCTTGACTATGGGTCTGGCCTACAATGAGCAGTTCTTC.

V is TRBV28 and J is TRBJ2-1; no clear D. Germline V gene data show CDR1 as MDHEN and CDR2 as SYDVKM. The CDR3 is 12 amino acids. V was shortened by 6 bases and J by 9 bases, with 12 bases between the two germline ends. DNA of the CDR3: TGTGCCAGCAGCTCCCCAGTTGTTGAGCAGTTCTTC. Residues: CASSSPVVEQFF.

In its sample, this clonotype was seen a few times. The V and J genes are TRBV20-1 and TRBJ1-1, with a tentative D call TRBD1 (5 bases). In germline, CDR1 is DFQATT, CDR2 SNEGSKA (reference sequence). Trimming cost V 6 bases and J 1 base, with 15 bases left between them. This CDR3 region has 14 residues. This CDR3 reads CSAQSGQGNTEAFF. CDR3 sequence (DNA): TGCAGTGCGCAGTCAGGGCAAGGGAACACTGAAGCTTTCTTT.

The rearrangement joins TRBV4-1 to TRBJ2-1; D uncertain. The germline gives CDR1 MGHRA, CDR2 YSYEKL. CDR3 length: 9 residues. Trimming took off 1 base at V and 14 bases at J, with 3 bases between the two ends. The CDR3 DNA follows: TGCGCCAGCAGCCAAGCTGAGTTCTTC. Translating gives CASSQAEFF.

This clonotype came up a few times. This chain links TRBV5-5 with TRBJ1-4; no clear D gene. Germline lookup yields CDR1 SGHKS and CDR2 YYEKEE (reference sequence). This CDR3 spans 17 amino acids. V dropped 0 bases and J dropped 8 bases, with 20 bases sitting between them. The CDR3 reads CASSLAGQPSGWEKLFF. The CDR3 bases are TGTGCCAGCAGCTTGGCGGGCCAACCCAGCGGTTGGGAAAAACTGTTTTTT.

Concerning this clonotype: The germline gene is not matched at one end of the junction; a read error may be the cause. The V gene is TRBV5-1, the J gene TRBJ2-3, with D unclear. The CDR3 length is 13 residues. CDR1 is SGHRS and CDR2 is YFSETQ in the germline V gene. The CDR3 spells CASSFESTDTQYF. In DNA, the CDR3 is TGTGCCAGCAGCTTTGAAAGCACAGATACGCAGTATTTT.

This clonotype was observed a few times. The rearrangement uses TRBV5-4 and TRBJ2-1; 10 bases fit TRBD1. CDR3 size: 16 residues. Germline CDR1 is SGHNT and CDR2 is YYREEE (reference sequence). V was clipped by 3 bases and J by 8 bases; unmatched bases: 11. Here the CDR3 reads CASSSAGTGVLYEQFF. In nucleotides, the CDR3 is TGTGCCAGCAGCTCCGCCGGGACAGGGGTCCTGTATGAGCAGTTCTTC.

This clonotype was observed at least ten times. The chain is built from TRBV2 and TRBJ2-2; D possibly corresponds to TRBD1 (6 bases). The CDR3 runs 15 residues. Looked up from germline, CDR1 is SNHLY and CDR2 is FYNNEI. V was cut by 5 bases and J by 0 bases, with 10 bases left in between. CDR3 in DNA: TGTGCCAGCAGTCAGTGGACAGCGAACACCGGGGAGCTGTTTTTT. Residues: CASSQWTANTGELFF.

This clonotype was seen repeatedly, ten times or more. This chain connects TRBV7-9 to TRBJ2-3, with D unclear. CDR3 length: 12 amino acids. Looked up from germline, CDR1 is SEHNR and CDR2 is FQNEAQ (reference sequence). V was shortened by 1 base and J by 5 bases, with 4 bases between the two germline ends. CDR3 DNA: TGTGCCAGCAGCTTAGAGGGAGATACGCAGTATTTT. It translates to CASSLEGDTQYF.